This TCR beta chain is from a study of T cell responses to AZD1222 COVID-19 vaccine (dated by TCRdb to about 2021). About the investigation overall: AZD1222 recipients whose second dose came at about 4 weeks and those whose second dose came at about 12 weeks were combined into one group, since spike-specific TCR depth and breadth did not differ between the two schedules. TCR sequencing covered some 250 trial participants: around 210 given two doses of AZD1222 and 26 given two doses of MenACWY control vaccine. Trial participants were enrolled by age into 18-55, 56-69 and 70-plus year subgroups, with roughly 150, 30 and 60 TCR-sequenced participants respectively. Results the study describes overall, beyond this receptor: Participants were mostly white British and included more females than males, and it was suggested by the authors that clonal diversity may have been underestimated. Epitopes outside the regions mutated in the B.1.351 and B.1.1.7 variants were reportedly recognized by nearly half of the unique spike-specific TCRs. Conclusions about previously exposed vaccinees are limited because only a handful of AZD1222 recipients were SARS-CoV-2 seropositive at baseline. The vaccine-associated CD4 TCRs covered the entire spike protein, and the dominant responses fell in regions 160-218 and 743-854. Because no day 14 peak-response samples were available, the repertoires could be characterized only after the peak T cell response. In the small 56-69-year group, the increase in depth fell short of significance, most likely because of low power. After two AZD1222 doses, spike-specific TCR breadth and depth were significantly higher than at day 0 and than in MenACWY recipients.

As to this clone: No antigen is known for it. No base quality values were provided; no much bigger clone lies one nucleotide off.

The sample's time point label, decoded: baseline before first vaccination. Samples from vaccinated people were obtained from the UK trials COV001 and COV002, which included a single-blind randomized controlled phase 2/3 trial of AZD1222 (ChAdOx1 nCoV-19) in healthy adults. For TCRbeta chain sequencing, PBMC samples from trial participants were taken at day 0 and at day 28 after the second dose. Measured from the cysteine to the phenylalanine, the CDR3 is 14 residues long. The DNA shown is the 42-base CDR3, in frame from base 1. At the junction V is shortened by 4 bases and J by 5 bases, with 12 bases in between. CDR1 and CDR2 are read off the germline V gene (reference sequence) as LGHDT and YNNKEL. The CDR3 regions of human TCRbeta chains were analyzed by immunosequencing. The published analysis was carried out like this. TCRs in the repertoires were compared against a reference library of SARS-CoV-2-specific TCRs that had been generated with the MIRA antigen-specificity platform. Breadth was defined as the fraction of unique TCRs that were SARS-CoV-2-associated. Depth was defined as the fraction of total T cells that were SARS-CoV-2-associated. Each spike-specific TCR was assigned to its reactive spike region and to a CD4 or CD8 class using the MIRA data. Log10-transformed breadth and depth values were compared by one-way ANOVA with Sidak's multiple comparisons tests. The source is immuneACCESS, and TCRdb retained only in-frame sequences with V and J called. Part of the clones is not carried over; for the studies checked, unresolved V genes explain less than half of this, and the remainder is unexplained. The V and J calls and clone size were taken over from that table, and D and trimming were inferred from the DNA. This sample holds tens of thousands of clones; 75% to 90% were observed only once. 16% of the sample comes from the top ten.

Source: peripheral blood, taken on day 0 of AZD1222 vaccination. This TCR came from an adult in good health. This chain is built from TRBV3-1 (or the pseudogene TRBV3-2) and TRBJ2-1; no D gene is confidently identified. The DNA sequence is TGTGCCAGCAGCCTCCAATACCTGAACAATGAGCAGTTCTTC. Its amino acids are CASSLQYLNNEQFF.